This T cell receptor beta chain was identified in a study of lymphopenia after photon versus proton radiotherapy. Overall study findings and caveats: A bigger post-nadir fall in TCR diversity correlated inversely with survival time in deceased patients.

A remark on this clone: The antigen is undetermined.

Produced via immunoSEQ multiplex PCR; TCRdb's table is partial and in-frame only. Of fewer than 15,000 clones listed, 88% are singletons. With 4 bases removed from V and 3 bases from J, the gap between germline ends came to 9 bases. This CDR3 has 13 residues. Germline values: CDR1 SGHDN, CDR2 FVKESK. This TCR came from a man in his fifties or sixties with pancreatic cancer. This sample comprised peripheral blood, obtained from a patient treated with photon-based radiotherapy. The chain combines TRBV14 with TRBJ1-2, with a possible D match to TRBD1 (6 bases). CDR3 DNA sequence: TGTGCCAGCAGCCCACAGGGTTACTATGGCTACACCTTC. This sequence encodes CASSPQGYYGYTF.